A single sample is the source of the 30 T cell receptor beta chains below, sequenced in a study of identical twins. TCRdb ran MiXCR on the 5' RACE reads and lists one entry per CDR3 protein. The sample contains approximately 690,000 distinct CDR3 sequences, roughly 6% of which appear only once. Sequenced input: naive T cells sorted from blood. These receptors all stem from a man younger than 35 in good health.

This clonotype was observed at least ten times. The V and J genes are TRBV4-3 and TRBJ2-7; weak D call: TRBD1 (5 bases). The CDR3 is 14 amino acids. The V end was cut by 0 bases, the J end by 4 bases, with 10 bases between. Germline V lookup: CDR1 LGHNA, CDR2 YSLEER. CDR3 coding DNA: TGCGCCAGCAGCCAAGATACAGGCCCATACGAGCAGTACTTC. It codes for CASSQDTGPYEQYF.

This clonotype was observed a handful of times. V and J are TRBV20-1 and TRBJ2-5, with 7 bases matching TRBD2. Germline-derived CDR1 and CDR2 are DFQATT and SNEGSKA (reference sequence). The CDR3 spans 15 residues. V gave up 7 bases and J gave up 3 bases; unmatched junction bases: 14. CDR3 nucleotide sequence: TGCAGTGGCACTCCTCCGGGACTAAGGGAAGAGACCCAGTACTTC. This gives the protein CSGTPPGLREETQYF.

The rearrangement uses TRBV5-6 and TRBJ2-6, with TRBD2 as a possible D gene (5 bases). The V end lost 4 bases, the J end lost 0 bases, and 20 bases lay between the germline ends. Per germline, CDR1 SGHDT and CDR2 YYEEEE. This CDR3 spans 19 amino acids. CDR3 loop: CASSHRGLGKSSGANVLTF. The CDR3, as DNA: TGTGCCAGCAGCCATCGTGGACTGGGCAAGAGCTCTGGGGCCAACGTCCTGACTTTC.

The sample holds many counts of this clonotype. V gene TRBV27 combines with J gene TRBJ1-1, with TRBD1 matching over 7 bases. Per the germline V gene, CDR1 is MNHEY and CDR2 is SMNVEV (reference sequence). This CDR3 has 13 residues. V shed 5 bases, J shed 7 bases, and the junction held 7 bases outside the gene matches. The CDR3 region has the DNA TGTGCCAGCAGTCACGGACAGGAATATGAAGCTTTCTTT. It encodes CASSHGQEYEAFF.

This clonotype was seen many times. This rearrangement joins TRBV4-2 to TRBJ2-7, with no clear D. V lost 0 bases and J 0 bases, leaving 6 bases between the germline ends. The CDR3 spans 14 residues. CDR1 and CDR2 (germline): LGHNA, YNFKEQ. The CDR3 loop reads CASSQESASYEQYF. For the CDR3, the DNA is TGTGCCAGCAGCCAAGAGAGCGCCTCCTACGAGCAGTACTTC.

The chain has TRBV30 and TRBJ2-3, with no clear D. Trimming pared 0 bases from V and 7 bases from J, leaving 11 bases between. The CDR3 is 13 residues long. CDR1 and CDR2 (germline): GTSNPN, SVGIG (reference sequence). CDR3 amino acids: CAWSVAGSYTQYF. DNA of the CDR3: TGTGCCTGGAGTGTGGCAGGAAGCTATACGCAGTATTTT.

In its sample, this clonotype was seen a few times. This sequence joins TRBV28 and TRBJ1-1, with D perhaps TRBD1 (6 bases). Between the trimmed V and J ends, which lost 6 bases and 11 bases, there was a span of 22 bases. From germline, CDR1 is MDHEN and CDR2 SYDVKM. This CDR3 contains 14 residues. CDR3 amino acids: CASSKTGLPLEAFF. CDR3 nucleotides: TGTGCCAGCAGCAAGACAGGCCTACCCCTTGAGGCTTTCTTT. The complete variable domain, with remaining parts taken from reference TRBV28 and TRBJ1-1, reads DVKVTQSSRYLVKRTGEKVFLECVQDMDHENMFWYRQDPGLGLRLIYFSYDVKMKEKGDIPEGYSVSREKKERFSLILESASTNQTSMYLCASSKTGLPLEAFFGQGTRLTVV.

The chain links TRBV5-1 to TRBJ2-3; the match to TRBD1 covers 9 bases. The CDR3 runs 15 residues. Germline V gene sequence: CDR1 SGHRS, CDR2 YFSETQ. V was clipped by 3 bases and J by 4 bases; unmatched bases: 6. CDR3 sequence (DNA): TGCGCCAGCAGCTCGGGGACAGGGCCCCCAGATACGCAGTATTTT. Translation: CASSSGTGPPDTQYF.

In its sample, this clonotype was seen many times. The V and J genes are TRBV7-2 and TRBJ2-3, with TRBD2 matching 7 bases. Germline V gene lookup returns CDR1 SGHTA and CDR2 FQGNSA. Losses at the gene ends were 6 bases for V and 4 bases for J; bases not matched to a gene: 13. The CDR3 covers 16 residues. The CDR3 loop is CASSPRRERFPDTQYF. Here the CDR3 DNA reads TGTGCCAGCAGTCCCCGGCGGGAGAGGTTCCCAGATACGCAGTATTTT.

The chain joins TRBV27 to TRBJ2-1; D is unresolved. Deletions cut 8 bases from V and 0 bases from J, with 11 bases between. Germline CDR1 is MNHEY and CDR2 is SMNVEV (reference sequence). This CDR3 is built from 14 residues. The CDR3 protein is CASGNSYSYNEQFF. The CDR3 coding sequence is TGTGCCAGCGGGAACTCGTACTCCTACAATGAGCAGTTCTTC.

The gene calls are TRBV19 and TRBJ1-1, with D tentatively TRBD1 (5 bases). The V gene's germline CDR1 is LNHDA and CDR2 SQIVND (reference sequence). The ends were cut back, 3 bases at V and 0 bases at J, with 11 bases in the middle. This CDR3 spans 15 amino acids. CDR3 amino acids: CASSIGDRLNTEAFF. CDR3 in DNA: TGTGCCAGTAGTATCGGAGACAGATTGAACACTGAAGCTTTCTTT.

This clonotype was counted a few times. The chain combines TRBV7-3 with TRBJ2-1; 7 bases are a match to TRBD2. Trimming removed 2 bases from V and 5 bases from J; junction bases left unmatched: 12. The CDR3 is 17 residues long. From germline, CDR1 is SGHTA and CDR2 FQGTGA. Here the CDR3 DNA reads TGTGCCAGCAGCTTAGAGGTGGGAGGGCCGGGCCACAATGAGCAGTTCTTC. Protein sequence: CASSLEVGGPGHNEQFF.

Remarks on this clonotype: It is likely a read error, because the conserved phenylalanine at the end of the CDR3 is missing. In DNA form, the CDR3 reads TGCGCCAGCAGCCAAACGGGGTCGACTAATGAAAAACTGTTTCTT. Translation gives CASSQTGSTNEKLFL. The chain combines TRBV4-3 with TRBJ1-4, with D hard to call. Trimming cost V 2 bases and J 2 bases, with 9 bases left between them. The germline V gene encodes CDR1 LGHNA and CDR2 YSLEER. This CDR3 has 15 residues.

The table lists this clonotype with a few counts. This chain uses TRBV3-1 with TRBJ2-7, with 9 nucleotides matching TRBD1. V was clipped by 3 bases and J by 2 bases; unmatched bases: 5. The CDR3 spans 15 residues. CDR1 is LGHDT and CDR2 is YNNKEL in the germline V gene (reference sequence). The CDR3 region has the DNA TGTGCCAGCAGCCAGGGGACAGGGCTACCCTACGAGCAGTACGTC. Translation: CASSQGTGLPYEQYV.

Only a few counts were recorded for this clonotype. The chain carries TRBV11-1 and TRBJ2-1; TRBD2 matches 7 bases. The V gene end was trimmed by 1 base and the J gene end by 1 base; junction bases not matched to a gene: 10. This CDR3 is built from 18 residues. Germline values: CDR1 SGHAT, CDR2 FQDESV (reference sequence). The CDR3 DNA reads TGTGCCAGCAGCTTAGAGGAGGGGTTAGCGGGTTCCTACAATGAGCAGTTCTTC. This gives the protein CASSLEEGLAGSYNEQFF.

This clonotype showed up many times. The chain combines TRBV12-3 or TRBV12-4 with TRBJ2-1; 14 bases match TRBD2. With V trimmed by 5 bases and J by 9 bases, 15 bases remained unmatched. The CDR3 is 18 amino acids. Here the CDR3 DNA reads TGTGCCAGCAGTCCAGACAGGAGGGGACTAGCGGGAGTTGGTGAGCAGTTCTTC. Translating it yields CASSPDRRGLAGVGEQFF.

With respect to this clonotype: This may come from a read error, since a much larger clone is one base off. The CDR3 ends on some other residue instead of the conserved phenylalanine or tryptophan, so this is likely a read error. The chain has TRBV20-1 and TRBJ2-1; 8 positions agree with TRBD2. There are 16 residues in the CDR3. V shed 0 bases, J shed 2 bases, and the junction held 6 bases outside the gene matches. Germline CDR1 is DFQATT and CDR2 is SNEGSKA (reference sequence). The CDR3 region is CSARDTREGTYNEQFY. The CDR3 DNA reads TGCAGTGCTAGAGATACACGGGAGGGGACCTACAATGAGCAGTTCTAC.

There are many counts of this clonotype. The chain carries TRBV7-2 and TRBJ2-3, with D maybe TRBD2 (6 bases). The CDR3 consists of 17 residues. Germline V gene data show CDR1 as SGHTA and CDR2 as FQGNSA. The V end lost 4 bases, the J end lost 0 bases, and 17 bases lay between the germline ends. CDR3 in DNA: TGTGCCAGCAGCTCCCGCGGGAAGCGGTCTAGCACAGATACGCAGTATTTT. Protein: CASSSRGKRSSTDTQYF. Full variable domain (missing parts from reference TRBV7-2 and TRBJ2-3): GAGVSQSPSNKVTEKGKDVELRCDPISGHTALYWYRQSLGQGLEFLIYFQGNSAPDKSGLPSDRFSAERTGGSVSTLTIQRTQQEDSAVYLCASSSRGKRSSTDTQYFGPGTRLTVL.

This clonotype occurred many times. The chain is built from TRBV4-3 and TRBJ2-5, with 7 positions matching TRBD1. This CDR3 region has 18 residues. Per the germline V gene, CDR1 is LGHNA and CDR2 is YSLEER. The junction had 11 bases not matched to a gene; V was cut back by 1 base and J by 0 bases. CDR3 residues: CASSQGGTGTANQETQYF. CDR3 sequence (DNA): TGCGCCAGCAGCCAAGGGGGGACCGGGACAGCCAACCAAGAGACCCAGTACTTC.

The chain links TRBV7-9 to TRBJ2-7; D not resolved. Trimming took off 5 bases at V and 6 bases at J, with 8 bases between the two ends. Germline V gene lookup returns CDR1 SEHNR and CDR2 FQNEAQ (reference sequence). The CDR3 has 11 amino acids. CDR3 coding DNA: TGTGCCAGCAGCGTGACACCCGAGCAGTACTTC. Translation: CASSVTPEQYF. The variable domain in full, with the rest retrieved from reference TRBV7-9 and TRBJ2-7, is DTGVSQNPRHKITKRGQNVTFRCDPISEHNRLYWYRQTLGQGPEFLTYFQNEAQLEKSRLLSDRFSAERPKGSFSTLEIQRTEQGDSAMYLCASSVTPEQYFGPGTRLTVT.

This clonotype has a count of ten or more. The V and J genes are TRBV12-3 or TRBV12-4 and TRBJ1-1, with a possible D match to TRBD1 (5 bases). V lost 10 bases and J lost 7, with 16 bases in between. This CDR3 region has 12 residues. The CDR3 DNA reads TGTGCCACCTTAGGGGCGGAGGTTGAAGCTTTCTTT. Encoded protein: CATLGAEVEAFF.

The rearrangement uses TRBV4-2 and TRBJ2-7; D assignment may be TRBD1 or TRBD2 (5 bases each). The germline V gene has CDR1 LGHNA and CDR2 YNFKEQ. Trimming left V 4 bases short and J 4 bases short, with 14 bases between. CDR3 length: 14 amino acids. The CDR3: CASSLGTQPYEQYF. In DNA form, the CDR3 reads TGTGCCAGCAGCCTAGGGACGCAACCGTACGAGCAGTACTTC.

The J gene is TRBJ2-1, the V gene TRBV5-1; 11 nucleotides match TRBD2. J lost 2 bases, V lost 4 bases, and 14 bases had no gene match. Germline V gives CDR1 SGHRS, CDR2 YFSETQ. CDR3 length equals 19 residues. Here the CDR3 DNA reads TGCGCCAGCAGCCCGGTCGGTAGCGGGAGGGTATTCCCCTACAATGAGCAGTTCTTC. Protein: CASSPVGSGRVFPYNEQFF. Drawing the rest from reference TRBV5-1 and TRBJ2-1, the complete variable domain is KAGVTQTPRYLIKTRGQQVTLSCSPISGHRSVSWYQQTPGQGLQFLFEYFSETQRNKGNFPGRFSGRQFSNSRSEMNVSTLELGDSALYLCASSPVGSGRVFPYNEQFFGPGTRLTVL.

This clonotype has a handful of counts. This chain joins TRBV20-1 and TRBJ2-2; D remains ambiguous. Trimming took 5 bases from V and 0 from J, leaving 10 bases between them. CDR3 length: 14 amino acids. Germline CDR1 reads DFQATT; CDR2 reads SNEGSKA (reference sequence). The CDR3 here is CSAARAPNTGELFF. The CDR3 DNA is TGCAGTGCTGCAAGGGCTCCGAACACCGGGGAGCTGTTTTTT.

J is TRBJ2-1 and V is TRBV5-1; perhaps TRBD2 as D (6 bases). Germline V gene data show CDR1 as SGHRS and CDR2 as YFSETQ. Deletions cut 6 bases from V and 1 base from J, with 23 bases between. The CDR3 length is 18 residues. This CDR3 is CASILGPSGRSSYNEQFF. CDR3 DNA sequence: TGCGCCAGCATACTCGGACCAAGCGGGCGGAGTTCCTACAATGAGCAGTTCTTC.

This clonotype came up many times. The CDR3: CASSLRDRGSAFF. DNA of the CDR3: TGTGCCAGCAGTCTCCGGGACAGGGGTTCGGCTTTCTTT. This chain links TRBV6-1 with TRBJ1-1, with TRBD1 matching 10 bases. The CDR3 totals 13 residues. With V trimmed by 5 bases and J by 11 bases, 8 bases remained unmatched. CDR1 and CDR2 (germline): MNHNS, SASEGT.

This clonotype was counted many times. The chain recombines TRBV7-9 with TRBJ2-3; D ambiguous. The V and J ends lost 10 bases and 6 bases respectively, with 20 bases between them. The CDR3 loop spans 14 amino acids. The germline V gene encodes CDR1 SEHNR and CDR2 FQNEAQ (reference sequence). The CDR3 reads CATGAPPSVDTQYF. CDR3 nucleotide sequence: TGTGCCACCGGAGCCCCCCCCTCTGTGGATACGCAGTATTTT.

This sequence joins TRBV6-6 and TRBJ2-7, with D possibly being TRBD2 (5 bases). Trimming took 7 bases from V and 0 from J, leaving 7 bases between them. The CDR3 runs 12 residues. The V gene's germline CDR1 is MNHNY and CDR2 SVGAGI (reference sequence). The CDR3 DNA reads as TGTGCCAGCACCGAGGGCTCCTACGAGCAGTACTTC. It specifies CASTEGSYEQYF.

This clonotype was seen more than once but under ten times. The chain is built from TRBV9 and TRBJ2-7, with D perhaps given as TRBD1 or TRBD2 (5 bases each). Looked up from germline, CDR1 is SGDLS and CDR2 is YYNGEE. V was clipped by 0 bases and J by 0 bases, with 10 bases between them. The length of the CDR3 is 15 residues. The DNA for the CDR3 is TGTGCCAGCAGCGTAGATCCAGGGAGCTCCTACGAGCAGTACTTC. Residues: CASSVDPGSSYEQYF.

There are many counts of this clonotype. The J gene is TRBJ2-3, the V gene TRBV5-1; D uncertain. The CDR3 totals 12 residues. V was clipped by 4 bases and J by 3 bases, with 6 bases between them. CDR1 and CDR2 (germline): SGHRS, YFSETQ. The CDR3 DNA sequence: TGCGCCAGCAGCGGCACGACAGATACGCAGTATTTT. The encoded protein is CASSGTTDTQYF.